This T cell receptor (beta chain) was profiled in a study of cytomegalovirus exposure and HLA in healthy donors (dated by TCRdb to about 2017). Regarding the complete study: In an earlier analysis of roughly 590 of the donors, approximately 300 Gb of sequence data and roughly 100 million unique TCR beta sequences from 180 million or so T cells were reported. Roughly 5 DR-DQ haplotypes were handled as single units for association and clustering because linkage in the cohort was strong. Of the roughly 400 genotyped donors, approximately 82% fell in the genetic ancestry cluster associated with self-reported Caucasian donors. High-throughput TCR immunosequencing, statistical association of individual TCRs with disease status, and machine learning were combined to predict cytomegalovirus infection status. The T cell repertoires of some 670 subjects were profiled by immunosequencing and related to cytomegalovirus serostatus. Typing coverage varied by locus: about 629-630 donors for A, B, C, DRB1 and DQB1; approximately 500 for DQA1; more than 600 for DPA1; more than 450 for DPB1. Donor age, sex, ethnicity and CMV serostatus were collected together with the repertoire data. Rather than using new phenotypic data, the later analysis identified candidate immune exposures from TCR beta sequences and from how often those sequences occurred across donors. Around 330 gigabases of sequencing data and around 85 million unique TCR sequences made up an early release that covered over 550 HLA-typed donors. The study was designed to test whether signatures of past pathogen exposure could be identified by cataloging public T cell receptors. HLA typing covered class I and class II loci at four-digit resolution. All discovery cohort repertoires had been generated on a single sequencing platform. In addition to the first cohort of approximately 670 subjects, a separate validation cohort of 120 different subjects was used. In a later genetic analysis, genome-wide SNP genotypes for about three fifths of the roughly 670 donors were used, and that subset was treated as a discovery cohort. Among 398 genotyped donors of the cohort, an average of approximately 200,000 unique TCR beta nucleotide sequences was sequenced per donor, of which 15% to 20% were non-productive. An earlier analysis of some 500 of the donors used high-throughput TCR beta sequencing to judge whether each TCR beta V gene segment behaved as functional or pseudogenic. To study patterns of TCR occurrence, a later analysis re-analyzed previously published TCR beta repertoires from under 750 donors and added high-resolution HLA genotyping. The paper's findings and limits, for the study overall: Most TCR sequences were observed very rarely across donors, whereas some public TCRs were present in many individuals. A further reported finding was that TCR beta sequences accurately predicted the HLA-A and HLA-B alleles for most subjects in the first cohort. Because HLA typing was missing for some donors at each locus, association tests included only the typed subset. According to a later analysis, TCR association rates differed among HLA loci, with DRB1 alleles showing the most associated TCRs and HLA-C alleles showing the fewest. Linkage disequilibrium might explain the correlated functional status among segregating V segments, but an unknown experimental factor could not be ruled out. The sequencing pipeline was judged likely to have produced a cluster of highly shared sequence variants as a technical artifact. An earlier analysis of some 590 of the donors showed that most TCR beta V segments appeared in productive rearrangements either about 87% or about 30% of the time, which broadly matched IMGT annotations. The study gave a list of 150 to 200 TCR beta chains associated with cytomegalovirus. A few of the identified cytomegalovirus-associated TCR beta chains were confirmed in vitro to be specific for cytomegalovirus antigens. Roughly uniform sequencing depth across donors was assumed in presence/absence analyses, although this assumption may not hold. Compared with the approximately 700-donor mean, donors in an Asian-associated ancestry cluster had fewer N-insertions in productive TCRs, according to a later genetic analysis. Immune exposure information for the cohort was limited to CMV serostatus. According to the authors, the approach could potentially be generalized to other disease states and immunological phenotypes. Because the 87-base-pair reads could not distinguish some IMGT-functional V segments, including TRBV6-2 and TRBV6-3, those segments were excluded. According to a later analysis, most CMV-associated TCR beta chains appeared to be HLA-restricted, and the HLA associations seemed to be driven largely by CMV exposure. Because counts were too low, 15 to 20 rarely observed V segments, including chromosome 9 orphons, were excluded from the earlier analysis of several hundred of the donors. In a later analysis, HLA-associated TCR beta chains showed more clonal expansion and lower generation probabilities than non-associated chains that were equally common. When HLA alleles, especially DR and DQ, strongly co-occurred, attributing TCR associations to individual alleles was difficult. Several of the top co-occurrence clusters appeared to be linked to parvovirus B19, influenza, CMV and Epstein-Barr virus, according to a later analysis. An association between a missense DCLRE1C variant and V-gene and J-gene trimming of TCR beta chains was found in a later genetic analysis and replicated in an independent cohort. Cytomegalovirus status was reported to be diagnosed by the classifier with high specificity and sensitivity in both the original and validation cohorts. In this cohort, only TCR beta chains were sequenced, and detectable features were limited by the absence of alpha or paired-chain data. At a false discovery rate of 0.05, a later analysis linked 16,951 TCR beta sequences to specific HLA alleles.

The library relied on the immunoSEQ multiplex PCR assay. A mixture of 60 forward primers for TCR Vbeta segments and 13 reverse primers for TCR Jbeta segments was used in the multiplex PCR. A multiplex PCR assay on genomic DNA amplified the CDR3 region of rearranged TCR beta genes. On the Illumina HiSeq System, the amplified TCR beta libraries were sequenced as 87-base-pair reads. Per the original workflow: A later analysis counted about 80 million unique TCR beta chains across the 666 repertoires, and some 11 million of these chains were shared by at least two donors. Raw reads were error-corrected and collapsed into unique sequences by a nearest-neighbor algorithm in which closely related sequences were merged to remove PCR and sequencing errors. V, D and J gene segments were assigned by aligning CDR3 sequences to IMGT reference sequences. For a sequence to be retained, a match of at least six nucleotides to both a V gene segment and a J gene segment was required. Rearrangements were classified as productive when the CDR3 lacked stop codons and remained in frame with V and J, and all other rearrangements were classified as non-productive. CDR3 was defined according to IMGT convention as the region running from the second conserved V-encoded cysteine to the conserved J-encoded phenylalanine. In an earlier analysis of around 540 of the donors, sequences lacking an unambiguous match to a single V gene segment were excluded. In an earlier analysis of approximately 500 of the donors, a V segment was called functional when productive rearrangements were above 56.7%, and segregating when the standard deviation between donors exceeded 5%. To diagnose cytomegalovirus status from the catalog of TCR beta chain sequences, a statistical classification framework was built. A later analysis assigned V and J genes by comparing TCR nucleotide sequences with IMGT/GENE-DB human TR gene sequences. The TCRdist pipeline was used in a later analysis to assign CDR3 sequences and most-parsimonious VDJ recombination scenarios. In a later analysis, each TCR beta chain was defined by its CDR3 amino acid sequence together with its V-gene family, and reads without a unique V-gene family were excluded. As a way to deal with suspected cross-contamination and a sequencing artifact, a later analysis dropped approximately 590 nucleotide sequences that were highly shared and had low generation probability. In a later analysis, a clonal expansion index was calculated for each public chain from normalized within-repertoire ranks of inferred template counts. A later analysis computed generation probabilities with a VDJ recombination model fitted to out-of-frame rearrangements, and checked the results against IGoR. Hypergeometric tests were used in a later analysis to score TCR-TCR, TCR-HLA and TCR-CMV co-occurrence, with a repertoire-size bias correction applied to the TCR pairs. A later analysis estimated false discovery rates by permuting HLA or CMV assignments 20 times. In a later analysis, co-occurring TCRs were grouped using DBSCAN, and TCRdist sequence similarity was added for clustering within HLA-allele-positive subsets. Repertoires with fewer than 30,000 or more than 120,000 public chains, plus five repertoires with anomalous nucleotide sharing, were excluded from co-occurrence clustering. TCRdb took this table from immuneACCESS and kept in-frame rearrangements with V and J called. Such tables lack part of the clones; where checked against another copy, unresolved V genes explain under half of the gap, and the rest is unexplained. The V and J calls and the clone size are those of that table, but D and trimming were determined from the DNA. This sample gives tens of thousands of clones in total; 82% of them show up just once. The ten largest make up 1.5% to 2% of the sample.

The germline V gene specifies MGHRA as CDR1 and YSYEKL as CDR2. From the cysteine up to the phenylalanine, the CDR3 has a length of 15 residues. Of all the DNA, just the CDR3 is kept, 45 bases in frame from base 1. V drops 3 bases and J drops 4 bases, leaving 10 bases in between. Note on this clone: Its antigen is not yet known. Base qualities were left out, and no much larger clone turns up one base away.

The cohort consisted of fewer than 700 healthy bone marrow donors. Cohort members were all nominally healthy when sampled, although unrecorded immune exposures were likely present. The donor was CMV seronegative and belonged to the group of 320 or so seronegative cohort members. A peripheral blood sample was collected from each donor, and TCR beta sequencing was performed on peripheral blood mononuclear cells. Genomic DNA was extracted from the blood cell samples with the Qiagen DNeasy Blood Extraction Kit. The sequence is built from TRBV4-1 and TRBJ2-6; possibly the D gene is TRBD1, per 5 matching bases. The sequence came from a young man in good health and CMV-seronegative. The sequencing input was PBMCs. The bases are TGCGCCAGCAGCCAGGGCAGGGCCGGGGCCAACGTCCTGACTTTC. This gives the protein CASSQGRAGANVLTF.